The source of this T cell receptor beta chain is a study of cytomegalovirus exposure and HLA in healthy donors. Study observations and caveats: In a later analysis, donors in an Asian-associated ancestry cluster reportedly had fewer N-insertions in productive TCRs than the cohort mean. Roughly uniform sequencing depth across donors was assumed, possibly incorrectly. There were fewer than 200 TCR beta chains listed as cytomegalovirus-associated.

With regard to this clone: Antigen unknown.

PCR used 60 Vbeta primers and 13 Jbeta primers. The method was immunoSEQ multiplex PCR; TCRdb's version includes in-frame clones alone and lacks a portion of them. This table holds under 200,000 clones, about 81% found once. V was clipped by 5 bases and J by 6 bases; unmatched bases: 13. There are 15 residues in the CDR3. Germline CDR1 and CDR2: LNHDA and SQIVND (reference sequence). The sequencing sample was made of PBMCs. This TCR came from a girl aged 2 to 9 in good health and CMV-seropositive. This chain links TRBV19 with TRBJ2-7, with TRBD2 identical over 7 bases. CDR3 DNA: TGTGCCAGTAGTTTCGGAGGGGACTACTCTGTCGAGCAGTACTTC. This encodes CASSFGGDYSVEQYF.